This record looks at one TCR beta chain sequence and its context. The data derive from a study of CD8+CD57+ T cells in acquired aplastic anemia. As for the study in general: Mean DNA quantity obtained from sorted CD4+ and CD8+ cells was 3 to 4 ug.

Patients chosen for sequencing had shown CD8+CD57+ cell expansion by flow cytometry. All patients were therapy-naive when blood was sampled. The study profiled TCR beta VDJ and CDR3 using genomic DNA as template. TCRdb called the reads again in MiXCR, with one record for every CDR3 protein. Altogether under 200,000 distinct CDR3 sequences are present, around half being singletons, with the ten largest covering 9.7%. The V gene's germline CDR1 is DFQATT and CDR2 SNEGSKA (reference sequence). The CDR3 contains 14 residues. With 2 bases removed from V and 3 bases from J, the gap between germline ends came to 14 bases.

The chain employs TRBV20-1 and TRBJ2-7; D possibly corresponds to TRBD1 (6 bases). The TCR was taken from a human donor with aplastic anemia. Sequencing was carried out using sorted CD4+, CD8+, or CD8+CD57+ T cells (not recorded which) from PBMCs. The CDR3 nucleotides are TGCAGTGCTAGACCCTCCGGGACAAGCTACGAGCAGTACTTC. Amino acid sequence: CSARPSGTSYEQYF.